A single sample gave rise to the 29 T cell receptor beta chains below, sequenced in a study of siplizumab effects on memory and regulatory T cells. The method was immunoSEQ multiplex PCR; TCRdb's version includes in-frame clones alone and lacks a portion of them. The sample includes about 91,000 clones, under 95% of them seen just once. Sequencing was performed on CD8+ T cells sorted from blood. The receptors were gathered from a human donor in good health.

This sequence joins TRBV5-4 and TRBJ1-1; the D gene is possibly TRBD1 (5 bases). This CDR3 contains 13 residues. Trimming took 0 bases from V and 4 from J, leaving 7 bases between them. Germline CDR1 SGHNT, CDR2 YYREEE (reference sequence). The DNA for the CDR3 is TGTGCCAGCAGCTTGGGGGGGATCACTGAAGCTTTCTTT. Translation gives CASSLGGITEAFF.

This sequence joins TRBV7-9 and TRBJ1-3, with D unresolved. CDR1 SEHNR and CDR2 FQNEAQ come from the germline V gene (reference sequence). The CDR3 runs to 17 residues. V lost 4 bases and J 0 bases, leaving 16 bases between the germline ends. CDR3 in amino acids: CASSSSSITSSGNTIYF. The CDR3 DNA is TGTGCCAGCAGCTCCTCGTCAATAACTAGCTCTGGAAACACCATATATTTT. Looking up the rest from reference TRBV7-9 and TRBJ1-3 gives the full variable domain: DTGVSQNPRHKITKRGQNVTFRCDPISEHNRLYWYRQTLGQGPEFLTYFQNEAQLEKSRLLSDRFSAERPKGSFSTLEIQRTEQGDSAMYLCASSSSSITSSGNTIYFGEGSWLTVV.

This chain connects TRBV7-3 to TRBJ2-1; D is unclear. V was cut by 2 bases and J by 0 bases, with 11 bases left in between. Germline V gene data show CDR1 as SGHTA and CDR2 as FQGTGA. This CDR3 region has 16 residues. The CDR3 bases are TGTGCCAGCAGCTTAGACGGCATAAGCTCCTACAATGAGCAGTTCTTC. As protein: CASSLDGISSYNEQFF.

The chain joins TRBV2 to TRBJ2-5; D is unresolved. The CDR3 extends over 10 amino acids. Per germline, CDR1 SNHLY and CDR2 FYNNEI. The V gene lost 7 bases and the J gene lost 5 bases, with 5 bases spanning the gap. CDR3 bases: TGTGCCAGCACAGCGGAGACCCAGTACTTC. Its translation: CASTAETQYF.

The chain couples TRBV9 to TRBJ1-1; the match to TRBD1 covers 12 bases. This CDR3 is 15 amino acids long. Trimming took 1 base from V and 7 from J; bases not matched to a gene: 5. In germline, CDR1 is SGDLS, CDR2 YYNGEE. The CDR3 DNA sequence: TGTGCCAGCAGCGTAACCGGGACAGGGGGCGATGAAGCTTTCTTT. It yields the protein CASSVTGTGGDEAFF.

The chain carries TRBV2 and TRBJ1-5, with 9 bases identical to TRBD1. J lost 1 base, V lost 6 bases, and 7 bases had no gene match. The germline gives CDR1 SNHLY, CDR2 FYNNEI. The CDR3 contains 16 residues. CDR3: CASRGTGGRSNQPQHF. The CDR3 coding sequence is TGTGCCAGCAGGGGAACAGGGGGCAGGAGCAATCAGCCCCAGCATTTT.

The chain couples TRBV7-9 to TRBJ1-2, with TRBD1 as a possible D gene (5 bases). The CDR3 length is 12 residues. CDR1 is SEHNR and CDR2 is FQNEAQ in the germline V gene (reference sequence). V was trimmed by 1 base and J by 8 bases, leaving 8 bases between them. The CDR3 DNA follows: TGTGCCAGCAGCTTAGGGGCAGGGGGCTACACCTTC. It codes for CASSLGAGGYTF.

J is TRBJ2-1 and V is TRBV5-1; a possible D gene is TRBD2 (5 bases). This CDR3 has 18 amino acids. The germline V gene encodes CDR1 SGHRS and CDR2 YFSETQ. The V and J ends lost 2 bases and 4 bases respectively, with 22 bases between them. CDR3 DNA sequence: TGCGCCAGCAGCTTCGACTATTTTAAGCCGATGGCATACAATGAGCAGTTCTTC. Its protein product is CASSFDYFKPMAYNEQFF.

The V gene is TRBV21-1, the J gene TRBJ2-4; the table's D call, TRBD2, has no DNA check behind it. TRBV21-1 is a recognized pseudogene. This CDR3 comprises 13 residues. For the CDR3, the DNA is TGTGCCAGCAGCAAATGTCCGGGGGACATTCAGTACTTC. Amino acid sequence: CASSKCPGDIQYF.

The CDR3, as DNA: TGTGCCAGCAGTCAGACAGGGTACGCAGCTTTCTTT. It translates to CASSQTGYAAFF. The V and J genes are TRBV2 and TRBJ1-1; 7 bases are a match to TRBD1. Per the germline V gene, CDR1 is SNHLY and CDR2 is FYNNEI. The CDR3 length is 12 residues. With V trimmed by 5 bases and J by 10 bases, 7 bases remained unmatched.

The chain is built from TRBV7-9 and TRBJ2-1, with 9 nucleotides matching TRBD2. The germline CDR1 and CDR2 sequences are SEHNR and FQNEAQ (reference sequence). J was trimmed by 0 bases and V by 6 bases; bases with no gene match: 6. The CDR3 runs to 16 residues. The CDR3: CASRSPSGVSYNEQFF. Written as DNA, the CDR3 is TGTGCCAGCAGATCCCCTAGCGGGGTCTCCTACAATGAGCAGTTCTTC.

A single count supports this clone. This rearrangement joins TRBV5-6 to TRBJ1-1; no clear D. V lost 2 bases and J lost 6, with 17 bases in between. Germline CDR1 reads SGHDT; CDR2 reads YYEEEE. CDR3 size: 15 residues. As DNA, the CDR3 is TGTGCCAGCAGCTTAACCCTCGGGGTAAACCCTGAAGCTTTCTTT. It translates to CASSLTLGVNPEAFF.

The chain recombines TRBV7-8 with TRBJ2-7; TRBD2 aligns across 10 bases. CDR3 length equals 19 residues. Unmatched junction bases numbered 17, after V lost 2 bases and J lost 4 bases. Germline CDR1 and CDR2: SGHVS and FQNEAQ. The CDR3 DNA sequence: TGTGCCAGCAGCTTAAGTAAAGTCCAAGCGGGAGGGCCCCTTTACGAGCAGTACTTC. Translation: CASSLSKVQAGGPLYEQYF. The entire variable domain, with the rest obtained from reference TRBV7-8 and TRBJ2-7, is as follows: GAGVSQSPRYKVAKRGQDVALRCDPISGHVSLFWYQQALGQGPEFLTYFQNEAQLDKSGLPSDRFFAERPEGSVSTLKIQRTQQEDSAVYLCASSLSKVQAGGPLYEQYFGPGTRLTVT.

The chain links TRBV9 to TRBJ2-7; TRBD1 is a possible D gene (6 bases). V was shortened by 0 bases and J by 4 bases, with 14 bases between the two germline ends. The CDR3 consists of 15 residues. Looked up from germline, CDR1 is SGDLS and CDR2 is YYNGEE. CDR3 nucleotides: TGTGCCAGCAGCGTAGAGGCAGGGGCATCATACGAGCAGTACTTC. Residues: CASSVEAGASYEQYF.

The chain employs TRBV6-6 and TRBJ2-2, with D perhaps assigned TRBD1 or TRBD2 (5 bases each). This CDR3 is built from 14 residues. Germline V gene lookup returns CDR1 MNHNY and CDR2 SVGAGI (reference sequence). Trimming cost V 7 bases and J 4 bases, with 13 bases left between them. This chain's CDR3 is CASTAPGTTGELFF. CDR3 in DNA: TGTGCCAGCACCGCCCCCGGGACCACCGGGGAGCTGTTTTTT.

The table lists this clone with a count of one. The V call is TRBV2, the J call TRBJ1-5; D not resolved. CDR1 is SNHLY, CDR2 FYNNEI, per germline. V lost 3 bases to trimming and J lost 0 bases, with 12 bases between them. CDR3 length: 16 residues. The CDR3 is CASSDHVAYSNQPQHF. The CDR3 bases are TGTGCCAGCAGTGATCATGTGGCCTATAGCAATCAGCCCCAGCATTTT. The entire variable domain, with the rest obtained from reference TRBV2 and TRBJ1-5, is as follows: EPEVTQTPSHQVTQMGQEVILRCVPISNHLYFYWYRQILGQKVEFLVSFYNNEISEKSEIFDDQFSVERPDGSNFTLKIRSTKLEDSAMYFCASSDHVAYSNQPQHFGDGTRLSIL.

The genes are TRBV11-3 and TRBJ2-7; tentatively, D is TRBD2 (5 bases). Trimming cost V 2 bases and J 0 bases, with 11 bases left between them. The CDR3 is 15 amino acids. CDR1 is SGHNT, CDR2 YENEEA, per germline. The CDR3 loop reads CASSLISGASYEQYF. The CDR3 coding sequence is TGTGCCAGCAGCTTAATCAGCGGCGCCTCCTACGAGCAGTACTTC.

The J gene is TRBJ2-3, the V gene TRBV2, with 11 bases identical to TRBD2. Germline CDR1 SNHLY, CDR2 FYNNEI. Losses at the gene ends were 0 bases for V and 3 bases for J; bases not matched to a gene: 5. The CDR3 has 17 residues. The CDR3, as DNA: TGTGCCAGCAGTGAAGCCCTTACTAGCGGGAGTACAGATACGCAGTATTTT. Its translation: CASSEALTSGSTDTQYF.

The CDR3 loop is CASSQDGLWYGGNTIYF. In DNA form, the CDR3 reads TGTGCCAGCAGCCAAGATGGATTATGGTACGGTGGAAACACCATATATTTT. This chain uses TRBV14 with TRBJ1-3; no firm D call. From germline, CDR1 is SGHDN and CDR2 FVKESK. This CDR3 has 17 residues. V gave up 0 bases and J gave up 3 bases, with 15 bases separating them.

The rearrangement links TRBV27 to TRBJ1-2; the D gene is possibly TRBD1 (6 bases). Germline lookup yields CDR1 MNHEY and CDR2 SMNVEV (reference sequence). CDR3 length: 17 residues. V was pared by 4 bases and J by 1 base, with 19 bases between. DNA for the CDR3: TGTGCCAGCAGTTCCCGGGACACAACTCCCATTAACTATGGCTACACCTTC. This translates into CASSSRDTTPINYGYTF.

This sequence joins TRBV5-8 and TRBJ2-3; 8 bases match TRBD2. The germline CDR1 and CDR2 sequences are SGHTS and YDEGEE. J gave up 2 bases and V 2 bases, and 1 base lay outside the gene matches. The CDR3 extends over 14 amino acids. The CDR3 DNA follows: TGTGCCAGCAGCTTACTAGCGGACACAGATACGCAGTATTTT. This codes for CASSLLADTDTQYF.

This chain connects TRBV19 to TRBJ2-7; 8 bases match TRBD2. CDR3 length: 12 amino acids. With V trimmed by 3 bases and J by 6 bases, 1 base remained unmatched. Germline loops: CDR1 LNHDA, CDR2 SQIVND (reference sequence). Here the CDR3 reads CASSILAGEQYF. In DNA form, the CDR3 reads TGTGCCAGTAGTATTCTAGCGGGCGAGCAGTACTTC.

This clone was seen only once. The chain joins TRBV19 to TRBJ1-5; D is unclear. This CDR3 has 14 residues. Deletions cut 3 bases from V and 6 bases from J, with 12 bases between. The germline CDR1 and CDR2 sequences are LNHDA and SQIVND (reference sequence). The CDR3 nucleotides read TGTGCCAGTAGTATTAAAATATTGGGTCAGCCCCAGCATTTT. Amino acid sequence: CASSIKILGQPQHF.

This clone was counted only a few times. The V call is TRBV11-1, the J call TRBJ2-5, with D unclear. V was trimmed by 5 bases and J by 2 bases, leaving 15 bases between them. Looked up from germline, CDR1 is SGHAT and CDR2 is FQDESV (reference sequence). The CDR3 runs to 15 residues. DNA of the CDR3: TGTGCCAGCAGCACATGGACGGCTGAACAAGAGACCCAGTACTTC. It codes for CASSTWTAEQETQYF.

V usage is TRBV7-3 and J usage is TRBJ2-7; D assignment may be TRBD1 or TRBD2 (5 bases each). Germline V gene data show CDR1 as SGHTA and CDR2 as FQGTGA. Trimming removed 5 bases from V and 6 bases from J, with 14 bases in between. The CDR3 runs to 13 residues. CDR3 coding DNA: TGTGCCAGCAGCCCAGGGACCACTAGCGAGCAGTACTTC. This encodes CASSPGTTSEQYF.

The chain links TRBV13 to TRBJ2-3; 8 bases match TRBD1. CDR3 length equals 14 residues. Per the germline V gene, CDR1 is PRHDT and CDR2 is FYEKMQ (reference sequence). V lost 5 bases to trimming and J lost 12 bases; unmatched junction nucleotides: 13. DNA of the CDR3: TGTGCCAGCAGCCCATCTACCGGACAGGGCTCTCAGTATTTT. Translated: CASSPSTGQGSQYF.

The chain couples TRBV29-1 to TRBJ1-1; TRBD1 might be the D (6 bases). The CDR3 runs to 12 residues. Germline V gene data show CDR1 as SQVTM and CDR2 as ANQGSEA. V was cut by 7 bases and J by 0 bases, with 9 bases left in between. The CDR3 is CSARDMNTEAFF. DNA of the CDR3: TGCAGCGCCCGGGACATGAACACTGAAGCTTTCTTT. The full variable domain, completed using reference TRBV29-1 and TRBJ1-1, is SAVISQKPSRDICQRGTSLTIQCQVDSQVTMMFWYRQQPGQSLTLIATANQGSEATYESGFVIDKFPISRPNLTFSTLTVSNMSPEDSSIYLCSARDMNTEAFFGQGTRLTVV.

The chain recombines TRBV7-9 with TRBJ1-6, with TRBD1 matching over 7 bases. Germline V CDR1 and CDR2: SEHNR, FQNEAQ (reference sequence). V lost 2 bases to trimming and J lost 0 bases; unmatched junction nucleotides: 1. This CDR3 spans 16 amino acids. This CDR3 is CASSLNRGSYNSPLHF. The CDR3 DNA is TGTGCCAGCAGCTTAAACAGGGGCTCCTATAATTCACCCCTCCACTTT.

This clone was counted a single time. V is TRBV25-1 and J is TRBJ1-6, with D possibly TRBD1 on 6 matching bases. With 7 bases removed from V and 1 base from J, the gap between germline ends came to 14 bases. Germline values: CDR1 MGHDK, CDR2 SYGVNS. The length of the CDR3 is 16 residues. The CDR3 sequence: CASKDFRGSYNSPLHF. The CDR3 DNA follows: TGTGCCAGCAAAGATTTCAGGGGATCCTATAATTCACCCCTCCACTTT.